The 15 T cell receptor beta chains reported below all come from one sample, sequenced in a study of CD8 T cells in ankylosing spondylitis. Findings and caveats of the study: Typical of ankylosing spondylitis blood, it appeared, was a TCR beta motif of eight highly homologous variants.

No antigen has been identified for these receptors. TCRdb analysed the 5' RACE reads with MiXCR anew, one entry per CDR3 protein. The data contain around 540,000 distinct CDR3 sequences, roughly 13% of them seen just once; the ten biggest clones take up nearly 7%. The sample taken for sequencing was blood, either unsorted or a sorted T cell fraction (not recorded which). The receptor source for this set is a male donor with ankylosing spondylitis.

As concerns this clonotype: The CDR3 ends on some other residue instead of the conserved phenylalanine or tryptophan, so this is likely a read error. The V gene is TRBV7-2, the J gene TRBJ1-6, with TRBD1 matching over 8 bases. CDR3 length equals 15 residues. J lost 7 bases, V lost 7 bases, and 9 bases had no gene match. Germline-derived CDR1 and CDR2 are SGHTA and FQGNSA. The CDR3 region is CASIQGAERNSPLHS. CDR3 in DNA: TGTGCCAGCATCCAGGGGGCTGAGCGGAATTCACCCCTCCACTCT.

This clonotype has ten or more counts. The rearrangement joins TRBV5-1 to TRBJ1-5; D possibly corresponds to TRBD1 (5 bases). The CDR3 sequence is 14 residues long. Trimming cost V 3 bases and J 3 bases, with 10 bases left between them. Germline loops: CDR1 SGHRS, CDR2 YFSETQ. CDR3 in amino acids: CASSSGGNNQPQHF. In DNA, the CDR3 is TGCGCCAGCAGCTCCGGGGGGAACAATCAGCCCCAGCATTTT.

The rearrangement uses TRBV20-1 and TRBJ2-1; tentative D call: TRBD2 (6 bases). Germline V CDR1 and CDR2: DFQATT, SNEGSKA (reference sequence). V lost 6 bases and J 3 bases, leaving 9 bases between the germline ends. The CDR3 length is 12 residues. CDR3 DNA: TGCAGTGCCTTTAGCGGCTACAATGAGCAGTTCTTC. Translating it yields CSAFSGYNEQFF.

This clonotype was observed a handful of times. The V call is TRBV5-1, the J call TRBJ1-2; D might be TRBD1 (6 bases). Germline V gives CDR1 SGHRS, CDR2 YFSETQ. Trimming stripped 4 bases from V and 4 bases from J, with 11 bases between. This CDR3 has 13 residues. CDR3 protein: CASSPTGVYGYTF. The CDR3 DNA reads as TGCGCCAGCAGCCCGACAGGAGTCTATGGCTACACCTTC.

This clonotype turned up a few times. The J gene is TRBJ2-1, the V gene TRBV5-1, with 10 bases lining up with TRBD2. The V segment lost 4 bases and the J segment 8 bases; nucleotides outside the gene matches: 15. Germline V gene data show CDR1 as SGHRS and CDR2 as YFSETQ. The CDR3 runs to 17 residues. The CDR3 spells CASSPVGRLAGADEQFF. The CDR3 DNA follows: TGCGCCAGCAGCCCAGTAGGACGCCTAGCGGGAGCCGATGAGCAGTTCTTC.

This chain joins TRBV4-2 and TRBJ2-1, with 11 nucleotides matching TRBD2. CDR3 size: 15 residues. In germline, CDR1 is LGHNA, CDR2 YNFKEQ. V lost 8 bases, J lost 8 bases, and 11 bases stayed unmatched. CDR3 sequence (DNA): TGTGCCAGCCCAGGGCCTACTAGCGGGAGTTATGAGCAGTTCTTC. Its translation is CASPGPTSGSYEQFF.

The chain carries TRBV24-1 and TRBJ2-1; TRBD2 aligns across 8 bases. The trim removed 9 bases at V and 5 bases at J, leaving 11 bases unmatched. Per germline, CDR1 KGHDR and CDR2 SFDVKD. The CDR3 sequence is 15 residues long. The CDR3 bases are TGTGCCACCGGGGACTCTAGCGGGCGAGACAATGAGCAGTTCTTC. This codes for CATGDSSGRDNEQFF.

The chain couples TRBV11-2 to TRBJ2-2, with TRBD2 as a possible D gene (6 bases). CDR1 and CDR2 (germline): SGHAT, FQNNGV. This CDR3 comprises 15 residues. V was cut by 2 bases and J by 4 bases, with 11 bases left in between. CDR3: CASSLKGLFTGELFF. CDR3 sequence (DNA): TGTGCCAGCAGCTTAAAGGGACTGTTCACCGGGGAGCTGTTTTTT.

In its sample, this clonotype was seen many times. The V and J genes are TRBV3-1 and TRBJ2-1; TRBD2 aligns across 10 bases. The CDR3 length is 16 residues. Germline assignment: CDR1 LGHDT and CDR2 YNNKEL (reference sequence). With 2 bases clipped from V and 12 bases from J, the junction kept 13 bases outside the gene matches. The CDR3, as DNA: TGTGCCAGCAGCCAAAGTGTCGCTAGCGGGAGTGCGTGGCAGTTCTTC. Protein product: CASSQSVASGSAWQFF.

This clonotype has at least ten counts. Here the CDR3 reads CASSRTGPYNEQFF. In DNA, the CDR3 is TGTGCCAGCAGCAGAACAGGACCCTACAATGAGCAGTTCTTC. The V and J genes are TRBV6-1 and TRBJ2-1, with D possibly matching TRBD1 (5 bases). V was cut by 6 bases and J by 2 bases, with 11 bases left in between. From germline, CDR1 is MNHNS and CDR2 SASEGT. The CDR3 is 14 residues long.

Comment on this clonotype: The CDR3 does not end in the conserved phenylalanine or tryptophan, so this is likely a read error. V and J are TRBV5-6 and TRBJ2-5; D unclear. This CDR3 is 15 amino acids long. Germline CDR1 and CDR2: SGHDT and YYEEEE. The V end was cut by 4 bases, the J end by 2 bases, with 15 bases between. CDR3 amino acids: CASSLPDLTQETQYV. CDR3 coding DNA: TGTGCCAGCAGCCTCCCTGATCTTACTCAAGAGACCCAGTACGTC.

This chain joins TRBV24-1 and TRBJ2-7, with 10 bases identical to TRBD1. There are 14 residues in the CDR3. The junction had 3 bases not matched to a gene; V was cut back by 4 bases and J by 4 bases. From germline, CDR1 is KGHDR and CDR2 SFDVKD. The CDR3 nucleotides read TGTGCCACCAGTGAGGGACAGGGGAGTTACGAGCAGTACGTC. This sequence encodes CATSEGQGSYEQYV.

This clonotype was recorded many times. The chain joins TRBV5-5 to TRBJ2-7, with 7 bases lining up with TRBD2. V was clipped by 1 base and J by 6 bases; unmatched bases: 1. Germline values: CDR1 SGHKS, CDR2 YYEKEE (reference sequence). The CDR3 runs to 12 residues. The CDR3 loop is CASSLWEGEQYV. The CDR3 coding sequence is TGTGCCAGCAGCTTGTGGGAGGGCGAGCAGTACGTC.

This clonotype has only a few counts. The chain recombines TRBV29-1 with TRBJ2-7; perhaps D is TRBD1 or TRBD2 (5 bases each). V was clipped by 7 bases and J by 3 bases, with 25 bases between them. Germline lookup yields CDR1 SQVTM and CDR2 ANQGSEA. There are 16 residues in the CDR3. The CDR3 DNA reads as TGCAGCGCGGGGCATGTGCAGGGAGCTGTTATCTACGAGCAGTACTTC. It specifies CSAGHVQGAVIYEQYF.

This clonotype was seen ten or more times. The chain combines TRBV6-1 with TRBJ1-6; D is undetermined. The germline gives CDR1 MNHNS, CDR2 SASEGT. The CDR3 is 13 amino acids. V was cut by 0 bases and J by 7 bases, with 4 bases left in between. This CDR3 is CASSEAENSPLHF. DNA of the CDR3: TGTGCCAGCAGTGAAGCCGAAAATTCACCCCTCCACTTT.